This T cell receptor beta chain appears in the sequencing data of a study of blood T cell repertoires in COVID-19. In the study overall: There were acute and convalescent COVID-19 samples, and they came from the United States, Italy and Spain. PBMCs, B-cell-depleted T cells, or T cells provided the cDNA or gDNA that made up the material.

CDR1 and CDR2 (germline): KGHSH, LQKENI. The CDR3 extends over 15 amino acids. J was trimmed by 7 bases and V by 5 bases; bases with no gene match: 10. The authors' processing: By means of reference gene primer amplification, nucleated cell counts were estimated. The data were produced by immunoSEQ multiplex PCR, yet TCRdb's version contains in-frame clones alone and is incomplete. That table is the source of V, J and clone size, and D and trimming were worked out from the DNA. The sample contains around 60,000 clones, over 75% of which appear only once. This clone was seen a few times. The sequencing sample was made of peripheral blood. The source is a human donor in a cohort sampled during active COVID-19. V gene TRBV18 combines with J gene TRBJ2-2; 7 bases align to TRBD1. Here the CDR3 reads CASSTLTGSGGELFF. The CDR3, as DNA: TGTGCCAGCTCAACCCTGACAGGGTCGGGCGGGGAGCTGTTTTTT.